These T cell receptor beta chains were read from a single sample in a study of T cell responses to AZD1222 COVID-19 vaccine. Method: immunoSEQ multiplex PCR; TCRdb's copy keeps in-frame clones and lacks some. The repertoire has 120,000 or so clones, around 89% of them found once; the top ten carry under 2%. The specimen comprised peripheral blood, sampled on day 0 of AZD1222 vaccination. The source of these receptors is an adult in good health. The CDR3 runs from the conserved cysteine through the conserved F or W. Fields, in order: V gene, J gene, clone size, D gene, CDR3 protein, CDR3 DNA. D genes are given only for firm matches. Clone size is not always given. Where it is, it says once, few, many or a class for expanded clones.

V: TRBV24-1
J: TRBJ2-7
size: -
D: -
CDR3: CATSDLARDEQYF
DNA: TGTGCCACCAGTGATTTAGCCAGGGACGAGCAGTACTTC

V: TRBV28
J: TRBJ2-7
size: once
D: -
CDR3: CASSFPFTNSYEQYF
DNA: TGTGCCAGCAGTTTCCCTTTTACCAACTCCTACGAGCAGTACTTC

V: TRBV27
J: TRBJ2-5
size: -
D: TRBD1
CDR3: CASSSVGQPLQYF
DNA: TGTGCCAGCAGTTCTGTGGGACAGCCACTACAGTACTTC

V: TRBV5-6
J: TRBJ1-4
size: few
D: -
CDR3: CASSLNRWLLGEKLFF
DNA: TGTGCCAGCAGCTTAAATCGATGGTTACTCGGTGAAAAACTGTTTTTT

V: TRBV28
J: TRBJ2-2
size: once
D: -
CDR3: CASKDVFDTGELFF
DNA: TGTGCCAGCAAGGATGTTTTCGACACCGGGGAGCTGTTTTTT

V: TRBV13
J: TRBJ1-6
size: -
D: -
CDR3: CASSLVDQGGNSPLHF
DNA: TGTGCCAGCAGCTTAGTAGATCAGGGAGGGAATTCACCCCTCCACTTT

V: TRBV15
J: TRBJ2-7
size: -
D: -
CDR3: CATSRDKTIYEQYF
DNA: TGTGCCACCAGCAGAGATAAGACAATCTACGAGCAGTACTTC

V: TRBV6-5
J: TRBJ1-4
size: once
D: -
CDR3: CASMLGVFGFEKLFF
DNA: TGTGCCAGCATGTTAGGGGTATTTGGATTTGAAAAACTGTTTTTT

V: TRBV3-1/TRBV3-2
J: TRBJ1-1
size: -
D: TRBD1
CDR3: CASSQGQGVDRTEAFF
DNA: TGTGCCAGCAGCCAAGGACAGGGGGTCGACCGTACTGAAGCTTTCTTT

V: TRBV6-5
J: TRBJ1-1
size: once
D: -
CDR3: CASSYGSILNTEAFF
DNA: TGTGCCAGCAGTTACGGCAGTATTCTGAACACTGAAGCTTTCTTT

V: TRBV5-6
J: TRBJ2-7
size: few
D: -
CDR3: CASSAPMGAYEQYF
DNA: TGTGCCAGCAGCGCCCCGATGGGGGCCTACGAGCAGTACTTC

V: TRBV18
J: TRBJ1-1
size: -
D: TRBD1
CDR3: CASSPLDRGMAEAFF
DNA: TGTGCCAGCTCACCACTGGACAGGGGGATGGCTGAAGCTTTCTTT

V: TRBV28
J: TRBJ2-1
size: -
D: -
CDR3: CASDRSSYNEQFF
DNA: TGTGCCAGCGACAGGAGCTCCTACAATGAGCAGTTCTTC

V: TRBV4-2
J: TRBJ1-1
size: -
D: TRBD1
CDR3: CASSDGDSWNTEAFF
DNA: TGTGCCAGCAGCGACGGGGACAGCTGGAACACTGAAGCTTTCTTT

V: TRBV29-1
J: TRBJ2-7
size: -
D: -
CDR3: CSVQAQGPSEQYF
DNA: TGCAGCGTCCAAGCCCAGGGGCCGAGCGAGCAGTACTTC

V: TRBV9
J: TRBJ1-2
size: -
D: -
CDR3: CASSGNGAGYGYTF
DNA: TGTGCCAGCAGTGGAAACGGGGCAGGCTATGGCTACACCTTC

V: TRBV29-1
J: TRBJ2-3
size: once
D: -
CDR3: CSVEEGRTDTQYF
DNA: TGCAGCGTTGAAGAAGGCCGCACAGATACGCAGTATTTT

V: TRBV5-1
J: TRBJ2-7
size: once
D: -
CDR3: CASSQNREEQYF
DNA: TGCGCCAGCAGCCAAAACAGGGAGGAGCAGTACTTC

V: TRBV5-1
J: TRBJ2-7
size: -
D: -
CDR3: CASSLRGRNEQYF
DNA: TGCGCCAGCAGCTTGAGAGGGAGGAACGAGCAGTACTTC

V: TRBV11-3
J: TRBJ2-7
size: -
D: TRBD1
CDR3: CASSRDRGGEQYF
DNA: TGTGCCAGCAGCCGGGACAGGGGCGGCGAGCAGTACTTC